Listed below are T cell receptor beta chains from one sample, sequenced in a study of blood T cell repertoires in COVID-19. TCRdb's table, derived via immunoSEQ multiplex PCR, lists solely in-frame clones and lacks some. The data hold around 300,000 clones, with almost 90% observed a single time. Sequencing input: PBMCs or T cells enriched from blood (not recorded which). Receptor source: a woman in her late teens or twenties with acute COVID-19. The CDR3 runs from the conserved cysteine through the conserved F or W. Each record gives: V gene, D gene, J gene, clone size, CDR3 protein, CDR3 DNA. The D gene is left open where the match is weak. Where a row states a size, it is once, few, many or the class of an expanded clone; other rows omit it.

TRBV30	-	TRBJ2-1	-	CAWSGRTSLFF	TGTGCCTGGAGTGGTCGAACTAGTCTGTTCTTC
TRBV28	-	TRBJ1-1	-	CASSLGTRGLNTEAFF	TGTGCCAGCAGTTTGGGAACCCGGGGTCTGAACACTGAAGCTTTCTTT
TRBV10-3	TRBD2	TRBJ2-1	-	CAIATGTSNTNEQFF	TGTGCCATCGCTACCGGGACTAGCAACACCAATGAGCAGTTCTTC
TRBV11-2	-	TRBJ2-1	-	CASSLVGGSEQFF	TGTGCCAGCAGCTTAGTCGGGGGTAGTGAGCAGTTCTTC
TRBV5-5	-	TRBJ2-3	-	CASSSPGRGTDTQYF	TGTGCCAGCAGCTCCCCGGGCAGGGGTACAGATACGCAGTATTTT
TRBV19	TRBD1	TRBJ2-2	-	CASSRTGAKTGELFF	TGTGCCAGTAGTCGGACAGGGGCGAAAACCGGGGAGCTGTTTTTT
TRBV28	-	TRBJ2-1	-	CASSPPRGVQRNEQFF	TGTGCCAGCAGTCCACCCCGGGGAGTCCAAAGGAATGAGCAGTTCTTC
TRBV5-3	-	TRBJ1-2	few	CASLSPRWNYGYTF	TGTGCCAGCCTAAGCCCCAGGTGGAACTATGGCTACACCTTC
TRBV6-2/TRBV6-3	-	TRBJ2-7	-	CASSYDTDYEQYF	TGTGCCAGCAGTTACGACACAGACTACGAGCAGTACTTC
TRBV5-1	-	TRBJ2-2	-	CASSLSSGNTGELFF	TGCGCCAGCAGCTTGAGCTCGGGGAACACCGGGGAGCTGTTTTTT
TRBV6-6	TRBD1	TRBJ1-5	once	CASSHFDRVNNQPQHF	TGTGCCAGCAGTCACTTCGACAGGGTAAACAATCAGCCCCAGCATTTT
TRBV7-6	TRBD1	TRBJ1-1	-	CASSTGTGGTEAFF	TGTGCCAGCAGCACCGGGACAGGGGGCACTGAAGCTTTCTTT
TRBV10-1	-	TRBJ2-3	-	CASSESLSGSTDTQYF	TGCGCCAGCAGTGAGTCGCTTAGCGGAAGCACAGATACGCAGTATTTT
TRBV5-1	-	TRBJ2-7	few	CASRGPYEQYF	TGCGCCAGCAGGGGGCCATACGAGCAGTACTTC
TRBV18	-	TRBJ1-1	-	CASSPVGQGGAEAFF	TGTGCCAGCTCACCAGTAGGCCAGGGTGGCGCTGAAGCTTTCTTT
TRBV5-4	TRBD2	TRBJ2-5	-	CASSLGIGGGETQYF	TGTGCCAGCAGCTTGGGAATAGGCGGGGGGGAGACCCAGTACTTC
TRBV29-1	-	TRBJ1-1	-	CSVEDPVREDTEAFF	TGCAGCGTTGAAGATCCGGTCAGGGAGGACACTGAAGCTTTCTTT
TRBV15	-	TRBJ1-5	-	CATSSTQSEGQPQHF	TGTGCCACCAGCAGTACGCAGTCGGAGGGTCAGCCCCAGCATTTT
TRBV6-1	TRBD2	TRBJ2-1	-	CASSERAGGPDEQFF	TGTGCCAGCAGTGAAAGGGCGGGAGGGCCGGACGAGCAGTTCTTC
TRBV6-5	-	TRBJ1-1	-	CASSSQRPWSTEAFF	TGTGCCAGCAGTTCCCAAAGACCGTGGAGCACTGAAGCTTTCTTT
TRBV18	TRBD2	TRBJ2-3	once	CASSLTSGTTTDTQYF	TGTGCCAGCTCACTCACTAGCGGTACGACCACAGATACGCAGTATTTT
TRBV5-8	TRBD2	TRBJ2-3	-	CASSTGLAGADTQYF	TGTGCCAGCAGCACGGGACTAGCCGGCGCAGATACGCAGTATTTT
TRBV5-1	-	TRBJ1-5	-	CASSFGSNQPQHF	TGCGCCAGCAGCTTCGGGAGCAATCAGCCCCAGCATTTT
TRBV10-3	-	TRBJ2-1	few	CAISDPDTNNEQFF	TGTGCCATCAGTGACCCCGACACCAACAATGAGCAGTTCTTC
TRBV7-6	TRBD2	TRBJ2-7	-	CASSLRASGMSSYEQYF	TGTGCCAGCAGCTTAAGGGCTAGCGGGATGAGCTCCTACGAGCAGTACTTC
TRBV19	-	TRBJ1-1	-	CASSTFRNTEAFF	TGTGCCAGTAGTACTTTCCGGAACACTGAAGCTTTCTTT
TRBV7-3	-	TRBJ2-7	-	CASSLTKMSGPHYEQYF	TGTGCCAGCAGCTTAACGAAGATGAGCGGGCCTCATTACGAGCAGTACTTC
TRBV9	TRBD2	TRBJ2-3	-	CASSSRAGGDTQYF	TGTGCCAGCAGCTCCCGGGCGGGAGGGGATACGCAGTATTTT
TRBV5-8	-	TRBJ1-1	-	CASSWGTGPTEAFF	TGTGCCAGCAGCTGGGGAACAGGGCCCACTGAAGCTTTCTTT
TRBV5-1	TRBD2	TRBJ2-1	-	CASSYLAGGSSYNEQFF	TGCGCCAGCAGCTACCTAGCGGGAGGGAGCTCCTACAATGAGCAGTTCTTC
TRBV7-9	-	TRBJ1-2	once	CASSLYPLGYTF	TGTGCCAGCAGCCTTTACCCACTTGGCTACACCTTC
TRBV6-2/TRBV6-3	-	TRBJ2-3	-	CASSYSVRADTQYF	TGTGCCAGCAGTTACTCGGTCAGGGCGGATACGCAGTATTTT
TRBV29-1	-	TRBJ2-7	-	CSVGGFQRKDGSYEQYF	TGCAGCGTTGGGGGCTTCCAGCGCAAAGACGGCTCCTACGAGCAGTACTTC
TRBV27	TRBD1	TRBJ2-5	-	CASSLLPTGGLEQETQYF	TGTGCCAGCAGTTTATTGCCGACAGGGGGCCTTGAGCAAGAGACCCAGTACTTC
TRBV9	TRBD2	TRBJ2-4	-	CASSPGTSGGKNIQYF	TGTGCCAGCAGCCCCGGGACTAGCGGGGGGAAAAACATTCAGTACTTC
TRBV11-3	-	TRBJ2-7	-	CASSLTRGEQYF	TGTGCCAGCAGCTTGACGAGGGGGGAGCAGTACTTC
TRBV5-1	-	TRBJ2-1	-	CASSLDGLQFF	TGCGCCAGCAGCTTGGATGGCTTGCAGTTCTTC